This record concerns one TCR beta chain sequence. These data come from a study of blood T cell repertoires in COVID-19. Study details: Material from acute and convalescent COVID-19 was sourced from the United States, Italy and Spain.

In the authors' methods: Estimated nucleated cell counts came from reference gene primer amplification. The data were produced by immunoSEQ multiplex PCR, yet TCRdb's version contains in-frame clones alone and is incomplete. That table is the source of V, J and clone size, and D and trimming were worked out from the DNA. Here the sample spans some 130,000 clones, over 75% being singletons. The sample comprised peripheral blood. The source is a man aged 40-49 years with active or convalescent COVID-19.

The CDR3 reads CASSPTGGRADQPQHF. CDR3 nucleotides: TGTGCCAGCTCACCGACAGGGGGTCGGGCGGATCAGCCCCAGCATTTT. The chain combines TRBV18 with TRBJ1-5, with 9 bases matching TRBD1. The CDR3 is 16 amino acids. CDR1 KGHSH and CDR2 LQKENI come from the germline V gene. The V and J ends lost 3 bases and 5 bases, in that order; junction bases with no gene match: 8. Combining the CDR3 with reference TRBV18 and TRBJ1-5 gives the whole variable domain NAGVMQNPRHLVRRRGQEARLRCSPMKGHSHVYWYRQLPEEGLKFMVYLQKENIIDESGMPKERFSAEFPKEGPSILRIQQVVRGDSAAYFCASSPTGGRADQPQHFGDGTRLSIL.